The present T cell receptor beta chain was sequenced within a study of T cell responses to AZD1222 COVID-19 vaccine. With V trimmed by 0 bases and J by 3 bases, 3 bases remained unmatched. The CDR3 has 15 residues. Germline loops: CDR1 MGHRA, CDR2 YSYEKL. Assay: immunoSEQ multiplex PCR; the TCRdb copy retains only in-frame clones and omits some. The data hold nearly 100,000 clones, with 70% to 90% observed a single time. Broader study findings: In a largely white British group with more females than males, clonal diversity was possibly underestimated. Researchers report vaccine-associated CD4 TCRs spanning spike, with dominance at 160-218 and 743-854.

Details on this clone: Its matching antigen is unknown.

This chain links TRBV4-1 with TRBJ2-7; 9 bases agree with TRBD2. This clonotype was sampled from an adult in good health. Source: peripheral blood, taken on day 0 of AZD1222 vaccination. In DNA form, the CDR3 reads TGCGCCAGCAGCCAAGATGGTAGCGGGGGCTACGAGCAGTACTTC. Translation: CASSQDGSGGYEQYF.